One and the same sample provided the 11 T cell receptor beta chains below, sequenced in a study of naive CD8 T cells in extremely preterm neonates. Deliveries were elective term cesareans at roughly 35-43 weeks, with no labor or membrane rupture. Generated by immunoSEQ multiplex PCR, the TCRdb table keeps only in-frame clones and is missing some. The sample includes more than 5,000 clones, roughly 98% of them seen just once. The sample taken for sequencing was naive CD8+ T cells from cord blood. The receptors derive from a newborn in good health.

Here the CDR3 reads CASSLTGGMNTEAFF. In nucleotides, the CDR3 is TGTGCCAGCAGCTTAACAGGGGGAATGAACACTGAAGCTTTCTTT. The chain joins TRBV7-3 to TRBJ1-1, with D possibly being TRBD1 (6 bases). Germline V gene data show CDR1 as SGHTA and CDR2 as FQGTGA. V was trimmed by 0 bases and J by 0 bases, leaving 8 bases between them. This CDR3 has 15 residues.

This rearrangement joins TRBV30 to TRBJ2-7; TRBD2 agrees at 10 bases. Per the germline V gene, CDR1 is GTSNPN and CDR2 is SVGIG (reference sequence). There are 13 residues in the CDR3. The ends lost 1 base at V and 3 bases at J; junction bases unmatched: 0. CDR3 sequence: CAWSERGGYEQYF. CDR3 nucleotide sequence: TGTGCCTGGAGTGAGCGGGGGGGCTACGAGCAGTACTTC.

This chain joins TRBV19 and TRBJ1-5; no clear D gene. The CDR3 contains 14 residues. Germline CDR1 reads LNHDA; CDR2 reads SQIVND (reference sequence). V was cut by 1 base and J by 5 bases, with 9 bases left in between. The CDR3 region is CASSIVSGYQPQHF. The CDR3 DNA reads TGTGCCAGTAGTATAGTCTCAGGCTATCAGCCCCAGCATTTT. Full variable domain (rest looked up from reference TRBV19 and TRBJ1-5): DGGITQSPKYLFRKEGQNVTLSCEQNLNHDAMYWYRQDPGQGLRLIYYSQIVNDFQKGDIAEGYSVSREKKESFPLTVTSAQKNPTAFYLCASSIVSGYQPQHFGDGTRLSIL.

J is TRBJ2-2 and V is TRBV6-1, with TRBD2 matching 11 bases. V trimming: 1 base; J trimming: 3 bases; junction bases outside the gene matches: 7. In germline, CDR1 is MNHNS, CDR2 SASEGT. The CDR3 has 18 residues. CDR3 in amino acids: CASSEVAGGALDTGELFF. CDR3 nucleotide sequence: TGTGCCAGCAGTGAAGTAGCGGGGGGGGCCTTGGACACCGGGGAGCTGTTTTTT.

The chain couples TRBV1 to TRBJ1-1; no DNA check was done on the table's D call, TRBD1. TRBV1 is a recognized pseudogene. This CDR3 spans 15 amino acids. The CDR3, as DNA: TGCACCAGCAGCCAAGAAAAGGGGGCGGGCACTGAAGCTTTCTTT. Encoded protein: CTSSQEKGAGTEAFF.

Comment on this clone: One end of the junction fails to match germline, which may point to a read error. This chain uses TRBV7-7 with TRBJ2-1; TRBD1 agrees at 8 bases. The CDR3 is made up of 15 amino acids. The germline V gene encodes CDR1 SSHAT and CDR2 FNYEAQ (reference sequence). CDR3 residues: CASSFGTGLYNEQFF. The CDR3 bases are TGTGCTAGCAGCTTTGGGACAGGACTTTACAATGAGCAGTTCTTC.

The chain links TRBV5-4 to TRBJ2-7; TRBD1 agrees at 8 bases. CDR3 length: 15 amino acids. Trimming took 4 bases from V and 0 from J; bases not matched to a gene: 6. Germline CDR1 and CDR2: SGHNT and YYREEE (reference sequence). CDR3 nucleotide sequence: TGTGCCAGCAGCATTCGACAGGGGTTCTCCTACGAGCAGTACTTC. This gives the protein CASSIRQGFSYEQYF.

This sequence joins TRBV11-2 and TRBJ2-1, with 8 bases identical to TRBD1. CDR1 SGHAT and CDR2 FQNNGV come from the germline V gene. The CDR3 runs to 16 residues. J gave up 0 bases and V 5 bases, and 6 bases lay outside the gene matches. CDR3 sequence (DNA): TGTGCCAGCAGCCCCGGGACAGGCCTCTCCTACAATGAGCAGTTCTTC. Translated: CASSPGTGLSYNEQFF.

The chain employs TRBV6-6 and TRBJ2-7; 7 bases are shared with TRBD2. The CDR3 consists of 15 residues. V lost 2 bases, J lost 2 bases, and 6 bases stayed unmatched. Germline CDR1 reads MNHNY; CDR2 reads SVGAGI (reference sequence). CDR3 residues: CASSYGSGTTYEQYF. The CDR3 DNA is TGTGCCAGCAGTTACGGCTCCGGGACTACCTACGAGCAGTACTTC.

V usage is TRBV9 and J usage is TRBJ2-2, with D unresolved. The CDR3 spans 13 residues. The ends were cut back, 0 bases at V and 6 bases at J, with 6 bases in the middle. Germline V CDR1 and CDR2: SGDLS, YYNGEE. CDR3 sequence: CASSVALAGELFF. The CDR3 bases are TGTGCCAGCAGCGTAGCGCTAGCCGGGGAGCTGTTTTTT.

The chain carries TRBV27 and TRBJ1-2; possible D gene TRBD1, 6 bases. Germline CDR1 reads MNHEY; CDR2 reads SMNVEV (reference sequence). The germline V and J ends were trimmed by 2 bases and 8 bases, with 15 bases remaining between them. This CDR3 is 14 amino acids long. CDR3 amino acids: CASSLSAGARGYTF. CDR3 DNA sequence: TGTGCCAGCAGTTTAAGTGCGGGGGCTCGAGGCTACACCTTC.